This T cell receptor beta chain is drawn from a study of regulatory T cells in long-lasting Graves disease. This clonotype was detected a few times. Its antigen remains unidentified. The CDR3 has 13 amino acids. Trimming left V 5 bases short and J 5 bases short, with 10 bases between. CDR1 is ENHRY, CDR2 SYGVKD, per germline. Study-wide results and limits: Favoring TRBV28, TRBJ1-2 and TRBJ2-5 was a feature seen in persistent disease.

The sample's time point: persistent/refractory GD, antithyroid drugs over 5 years with positive TRAb. PBMC-extracted RNA yielded the TCR library. Combining iRepertoire HTBI primers with Arm-PCR of CDR3 regions, the authors built TCR beta libraries. Per the study methods: From all samples, identification returned some 15 TRBJ and 60 or so TRBV segments. MiXCR, applied by TCRdb to the multiplex PCR reads, yields one record per CDR3 protein. The V and J calls, along with clone size, are taken from TCRdb and not from the paper's own processing. Of roughly 450,000 distinct CDR3 sequences listed, approximately 23% are singletons.

Here the sequenced sample was peripheral blood mononuclear cells (PBMCs), taken when the disease was refractory, from a patient treated with antithyroid drugs. The receptor comes from a female donor with Graves disease. The chain uses TRBV10-3 and TRBJ1-5, with D perhaps matching TRBD1 (5 bases). The DNA of the CDR3 is TGTGCCATCAGTACCGACAGCTATCAGCCCCAGCATTTT. Protein: CAISTDSYQPQHF.